What follows is one T cell receptor (beta chain) and its context. Its antigen is undetermined. The table came from immunoSEQ multiplex PCR; TCRdb's copy has only in-frame clones and leaves some out. The sample contains roughly 150,000 clones, about nine tenths of which appear only once. The record originates from a study of T cell responses to AZD1222 COVID-19 vaccine. Whole-study findings and limits: As reported, nearly half of all spike-specific TCRs target variant regions that are unmutated. White British ancestry dominated among donors, who included more females, and clonal diversity was possibly underestimated.

CDR3 size: 16 residues. Trimming took 4 bases from V and 12 from J, leaving 25 bases between them. Germline CDR1 reads SGDLS; CDR2 reads YYNGEE. Specimen: peripheral blood, collected 28 days after the second AZD1222 dose. The receptor's source is an adult who received the AZD1222 COVID-19 vaccine. The V gene is TRBV9, the J gene TRBJ1-4; D is possibly TRBD1 (5 bases). The CDR3 is CASSLSPTEARGQLFF. The DNA of the CDR3 is TGTGCCAGCAGCCTATCCCCGACAGAGGCCCGAGGGCAACTGTTTTTT. The whole variable domain, filled in from reference TRBV9 and TRBJ1-4, reads DSGVTQTPKHLITATGQRVTLRCSPRSGDLSVYWYQQSLDQGLQFLIQYYNGEERAKGNILERFSAQQFPDLHSELNLSSLELGDSALYFCASSLSPTEARGQLFFGSGTQLSVL.